This T cell receptor (beta chain) was sequenced in a study of blood T cell repertoires in COVID-19. Study context: Italy, Spain and the United States were the sources of the convalescent and acute COVID-19 samples.

The germline CDR1 and CDR2 sequences are SGHNT and YENEEA. V lost 1 base and J lost 9; bases outside the gene matches: 2. The CDR3 extends over 13 amino acids. Original methodology: The assay estimated nucleated cells by amplifying reference gene primers. This table comes from immunoSEQ multiplex PCR, and its TCRdb copy is limited to in-frame clones, with some not included. That table gives V, J and clone size, and the DNA gave D and trimming. In the table there are about 66,000 clones, about 86% of which are singletons. The origin of this receptor is a man in his fifties or sixties with active COVID-19. The sequenced sample was peripheral blood. This chain uses TRBV11-3 with TRBJ1-2, with TRBD1 matching 10 bases. In DNA, the CDR3 is TGTGCCAGCAGCTTAGTGGGACAGGGGAGCTACACCTTC. It specifies CASSLVGQGSYTF.